Listed below are T cell receptor beta chains from one sample, sequenced in a study of technical replicates of blood from four donors. Here immunoSEQ multiplex PCR was the method, and the copy in TCRdb shows in-frame clones only, minus some. The data hold tens of thousands of clones, with over 90% observed a single time. Sequenced: T cells isolated from PBMCs. These receptors came from a human donor in good health. Each CDR3 is given with its conserved first and last residue. D genes are given only for firm matches. Expanded clones get a size class; other rows say once, few or many, or leave the size out.

TRBJ2-2	few	TRBV7-9	TRBD1	CASSQPGQGVMNTGELFF	TGTGCCAGCAGTCAACCGGGACAGGGAGTAATGAACACCGGGGAGCTGTTTTTT
TRBJ1-1	.	TRBV7-9	TRBD1	CASSPSGQPEAFF	TGTGCCAGCAGTCCATCGGGACAGCCTGAAGCTTTCTTT
TRBJ2-7	.	TRBV11-3	.	CASSFSLYEQYF	TGTGCCAGCAGCTTTTCTCTCTACGAGCAGTACTTC
TRBJ2-2	.	TRBV7-9	TRBD1	CASSFLGQGVYGELFF	TGTGCCAGCAGCTTTCTGGGACAGGGGGTGTACGGGGAGCTGTTTTTT
TRBJ1-1	.	TRBV19	.	CASSITPGQNTEAFF	TGTGCCAGTAGTATAACCCCGGGACAGAACACTGAAGCTTTCTTT
TRBJ1-2	once	TRBV9	.	CASSGRQKPSYTF	TGTGCCAGCAGCGGACGACAGAAACCTAGCTACACCTTC
TRBJ1-6	few	TRBV18	.	CASSLGENSPLHF	TGTGCCAGCTCACTAGGGGAAAATTCACCCCTCCACTTT
TRBJ2-7	.	TRBV5-1	TRBD1	CASSFGQGTSYEQYF	TGCGCCAGCAGCTTCGGACAGGGAACCTCCTACGAGCAGTACTTC
TRBJ2-5	.	TRBV4-1	TRBD2	CANIAGGPAETQYF	TGCGCCAACATAGCGGGAGGGCCGGCGGAGACCCAGTACTTC
TRBJ2-3	.	TRBV5-6	TRBD2	CASSRLSGGRIGGDTQYF	TGTGCCAGCAGCCGGCTCTCGGGAGGGCGGATTGGGGGAGATACGCAGTATTTT
TRBJ1-3	.	TRBV6-1	.	CASSEARPALTLTGNTIYF	TGTGCCAGCAGTGAAGCCCGACCCGCCTTGACTCTCACTGGAAACACCATATATTTT
TRBJ2-7	.	TRBV20-1	.	CSASEYYEQYF	TGCAGTGCTAGTGAGTACTACGAGCAGTACTTC
TRBJ1-2	.	TRBV27	.	CASNPKPRGYGYTF	TGTGCCAGCAACCCGAAACCCCGCGGCTATGGCTACACCTTC
TRBJ2-5	.	TRBV11-1	TRBD1	CASSLAGGTTGGETQYF	TGTGCCAGCAGCTTAGCGGGCGGCACGACAGGGGGTGAGACCCAGTACTTC
TRBJ2-1	.	TRBV27	.	CASSFKPSSYNEQFF	TGTGCCAGCAGTTTCAAGCCTTCCTCCTACAATGAGCAGTTCTTC
TRBJ1-6	few	TRBV13	TRBD1	CASSLFDRDNSPLHF	TGTGCCAGCAGCTTATTCGACAGGGATAATTCACCCCTCCACTTT
TRBJ2-7	few	TRBV6-1	TRBD2	CASSRGAYEQYF	TGTGCCAGCAGTCGGGGGGCCTACGAGCAGTACTTC
TRBJ2-7	.	TRBV5-1	TRBD1	CASSLPGGVWEQYF	TGCGCCAGCAGCTTGCCAGGGGGCGTATGGGAGCAGTACTTC
TRBJ2-7	once	TRBV11-2	TRBD1	CASSFGTGYYEQYF	TGTGCCAGCAGCTTCGGGACAGGGTACTACGAGCAGTACTTC
TRBJ2-3	.	TRBV11-2	.	CASSKTHSEDTQYF	TGTGCCAGCAGCAAAACCCACTCTGAAGATACGCAGTATTTT
TRBJ1-1	few	TRBV9	.	CASSARGKTEAFF	TGTGCCAGCAGCGCGAGGGGGAAAACTGAAGCTTTCTTT
TRBJ2-1	.	TRBV15	TRBD2	CATSSSLAVYNEQFF	TGTGCCACCAGCAGTTCCCTAGCGGTATACAATGAGCAGTTCTTC
TRBJ2-7	.	TRBV6-5	.	CASNPGDGLYEQYF	TGTGCCAGCAACCCAGGGGATGGATTATACGAGCAGTACTTC
TRBJ1-1	few	TRBV30	TRBD1	CAWNTGATGTEAFF	TGTGCCTGGAATACAGGGGCGACGGGCACTGAAGCTTTCTTT
TRBJ2-3	.	TRBV10-1	TRBD1	CASSDGTGSTPDTQYF	TGCGCCAGCAGTGATGGGACAGGGAGCACCCCAGATACGCAGTATTTT
TRBJ2-2	.	TRBV25-1	.	CASSVQGRNTGELFF	TGTGCCAGCAGTGTACAGGGTCGGAACACCGGGGAGCTGTTTTTT
TRBJ2-1	.	TRBV15	TRBD2	CATSHPGTSGRLGEQFF	TGTGCCACCAGCCACCCCGGGACTAGCGGGAGACTAGGTGAGCAGTTCTTC
TRBJ1-2	.	TRBV4-1	.	CASSQDTAGAYGYTF	TGCGCCAGCAGCCAAGATACGGCAGGGGCTTATGGCTACACCTTC
TRBJ1-1	.	TRBV5-1	TRBD1	CASSRGQGGGNTEAFF	TGCGCCAGCAGCAGGGGACAGGGGGGTGGGAACACTGAAGCTTTCTTT
TRBJ1-2	.	TRBV29-1	TRBD1	CSVDAEGQGNGYTF	TGCAGCGTTGACGCTGAGGGACAGGGGAACGGCTACACCTTC
TRBJ2-5	.	TRBV5-1	TRBD1	CASSLMTGGNTKETQYF	TGCGCCAGCAGCTTGATGACAGGGGGCAACACTAAAGAGACCCAGTACTTC
TRBJ1-6	.	TRBV7-6	.	CASSLGLHNSPLHF	TGTGCCAGCAGCTTAGGGCTCCATAATTCACCCCTCCACTTT
TRBJ2-1	.	TRBV28	.	CASSLSASEQFF	TGTGCCAGCAGTTTAAGCGCCAGTGAGCAGTTCTTC
TRBJ1-5	.	TRBV9	.	CASGHGGSNQPQHF	TGTGCCAGCGGACACGGGGGAAGCAATCAGCCCCAGCATTTT
TRBJ2-1	.	TRBV28	TRBD2	CASSLHGTSGGHEQFF	TGTGCCAGCAGTTTACACGGGACTAGCGGGGGTCATGAGCAGTTCTTC
TRBJ2-7	.	TRBV5-4	TRBD2	CASSFSGGAHEQYF	TGTGCCAGCAGCTTTAGCGGGGGGGCCCACGAGCAGTACTTC
TRBJ2-5	.	TRBV4-1	.	CASSPAQTAEGETQYF	TGCGCCAGCAGCCCTGCTCAGACAGCCGAAGGAGAGACCCAGTACTTC
TRBJ1-2	.	TRBV19	TRBD1	CASSIGTGLHGYTF	TGTGCCAGTAGTATCGGGACAGGGTTGCATGGCTACACCTTC
TRBJ2-7	.	TRBV15	.	CATSIPIQGGYYEQYF	TGTGCCACCAGCATTCCCATCCAGGGGGGCTACTACGAGCAGTACTTC
TRBJ2-1	.	TRBV11-2	.	CASSFIGLSGNEQFF	TGTGCCAGCAGCTTCATCGGACTATCGGGCAATGAGCAGTTCTTC
TRBJ2-2	.	TRBV5-5	.	CASSLAGVRTNTGELFF	TGTGCCAGCAGCTTGGCCGGGGTCCGCACGAACACCGGGGAGCTGTTTTTT
TRBJ2-1	.	TRBV10-3	.	CAISASVGAYNEQFF	TGTGCCATCAGTGCATCGGTGGGAGCCTACAATGAGCAGTTCTTC